The clone carrying this T cell receptor beta chain was observed once. The data belong to a study of shared T cell receptors in the human thymus. The germline gives CDR1 MNHEY, CDR2 SMNVEV (reference sequence). The length of the CDR3 is 19 residues. Trimming removed 2 bases from V and 3 bases from J, with 26 bases in between. Produced via immunoSEQ multiplex PCR; TCRdb's table is partial and in-frame only. Here the sample spans about 540,000 clones, roughly 74% being singletons. These sequences were also reported in another study, on human thymus T cells.

This receptor was identified in a boy under two years old with a congenital heart defect. Sequencing was performed on thymocytes. This rearrangement joins TRBV27 to TRBJ2-7, with a weak D call TRBD1 (5 bases). CDR3 in amino acids: CASSLKGPPGHWKNYEQYF. DNA of the CDR3: TGTGCCAGCAGTTTAAAGGGGCCACCCGGGCACTGGAAGAACTACGAGCAGTACTTC.